This section outlines one T cell receptor beta chain sequence together with its context. The unsorted samples had tens of millions of PBMCs used for genomic DNA. The data were obtained in a study of shared clonotypes between healthy human individuals. Ten immunoSEQ deep assay plates were used by the authors to sequence unsorted PBMC DNA. Measured with immunoSEQ multiplex PCR; TCRdb has only the in-frame clones, and not every one. The table shows a few hundred thousand clones, with around 78% occurring only once. The V gene end was trimmed by 3 bases and the J gene end by 3 bases; junction bases not matched to a gene: 1. The germline CDR1 and CDR2 sequences are MNHEY and SMNVEV (reference sequence). There are 13 residues in the CDR3.

Material for sequencing was PBMCs. This clonotype originated in a woman aged 40 to 50 in good health. Some clones in this sample may be carry-over from other donors' samples. V usage is TRBV27 and J usage is TRBJ2-5; 7 nucleotides match TRBD1. The CDR3, as DNA: TGTGCCAGCAGTTTGCAGGGGGAAGAGACCCAGTACTTC. Protein sequence: CASSLQGEETQYF.